The sequence of this T cell receptor beta chain was determined in a study of T cells of healthy individuals (dated by TCRdb to the late 2010s). Remarks on this clonotype: The antigen this receptor binds is unknown. One base away there is no much larger clone; base qualities are not given.

Libraries were constructed by 5' RACE. Sequenced using an Illumina MiSeq. The public reads were reanalyzed by TCRdb: fastp trimming at Q25, MiXCR alignment, in-frame beta chains only. Records with the same CDR3 protein are collapsed into one entry carrying the most frequent genes and DNA. This sample gives more than 85,000 distinct CDR3 sequences in total; roughly 15% of them show up just once. The leading ten clones occupy 6.2% of the sample. From a lookup of the germline V gene, CDR1 and CDR2 are SGHTA and FQGNSA. CDR3 length: 15 amino acids, cysteine to phenylalanine. The read is trimmed to its CDR3 DNA, 45 bases read in frame from base 1. The V and J ends are trimmed by 0 bases and 7 bases, leaving 12 bases between them.

The TCR sequence derives from a human donor in good health. The chain employs TRBV7-2 and TRBJ1-4; TRBD1 is perhaps the D gene, given 6 matching bases. The base sequence is TGTGCCAGCAGCTTAGCGCCAGGGGTGGCTGAAAAACTGTTTTTT. Its product reads: CASSLAPGVAEKLFF.